The T cell receptor beta chain under discussion was sequenced for a study of T cell responses to AZD1222 COVID-19 vaccine (dated by TCRdb to the early 2020s). Study-level background: Because spike-specific TCR depth and breadth did not differ between the two schedules, AZD1222 recipients who got a second dose at roughly 4 weeks were pooled with those who got a second dose at roughly 12 weeks. Trial participants were enrolled by age into subgroups of 18-55, 56-69 and 70-plus years, and about 150, 27 and 61 TCR-sequenced participants, respectively, were included in these subgroups. TCR sequencing was performed for 233 trial participants, of whom around 210 were given two doses of AZD1222 and approximately 25 were given two doses of MenACWY control vaccine.

Notes on this clone: No cognate antigen has been identified for it. No qualities accompany the bases; no much larger clone lies one base away.

CDR1 MNHNS and CDR2 SASEGT were looked up in the germline V gene. Relative to germline, V is 0 bases shorter and J is 3 bases shorter, with 11 bases between their ends. The CDR3 runs 15 amino acids, cysteine and phenylalanine included. Here the CDR3 DNA is all that survives: 45 bases in frame from base 1. Broader findings and caveats from the paper: The 56-69-year group was small, and its depth increase did not reach significance, likely because of low power. After two AZD1222 doses, spike-specific TCR breadth and depth were significantly higher than at day 0 and than in MenACWY recipients. The whole spike protein was spanned by vaccine-associated CD4 TCRs, and dominant responses were seen in regions 160-218 and 743-854. Conclusions about previously exposed vaccinees were limited because only six or seven AZD1222 recipients were SARS-CoV-2 seropositive at baseline. Nearly half of unique spike-specific TCRs reportedly recognized epitopes outside regions mutated in the B.1.351 and B.1.1.7 variants. Participants were mostly white British and included more females than males, and it was suggested by the authors that clonal diversity may have been underestimated. Because no day 14 peak-response samples were available, repertoires were characterized only after the peak T cell response.

The CDR3 regions of human TCRbeta chains were analyzed by immunosequencing. Under the source paper's analysis protocol: TCRs in the repertoires were matched against a reference library of SARS-CoV-2-specific TCRs that had been generated with the MIRA antigen-specificity platform. Breadth was defined as the fraction of unique TCRs that were SARS-CoV-2-associated, and depth was defined as the fraction of total T cells that were SARS-CoV-2-associated. Using the MIRA data, each spike-specific TCR was mapped to the spike region that the TCR reacts to and placed in a CD4 or CD8 class. Log10-transformed breadth and depth values were compared by one-way ANOVA with Sidak's multiple comparisons tests. The immuneACCESS repertoire file appears here via TCRdb, limited to in-frame rearrangements. These files lack a portion of the clones; in checked studies, under half of the deficit traces to unresolved V genes, and the cause of the others is not known. The V and J calls and clone size were taken over from that table, and D and trimming were inferred from the DNA. The sample table holds about 83,000 clones, of which roughly 83% were seen once. 8.5% to 9% of the sample comes from the top ten.

In the paper's terms, the time point label means: baseline before first vaccination. Samples from vaccinated people were obtained from the UK trials COV001 and COV002, which included a single-blind randomized controlled phase 2/3 trial of AZD1222 (ChAdOx1 nCoV-19) in healthy adults. For TCRbeta chain sequencing, PBMC samples were collected from trial participants at day 0 and at day 28 after the second dose. The V and J genes are TRBV6-1 and TRBJ1-1; the D gene is perhaps TRBD1, from 5 matching bases. Material: peripheral blood, obtained on day 0 of AZD1222 vaccination. This clonotype was obtained from an adult in good health. The nucleotide sequence reads TGTGCCAGCAGTGAAGCGGGGGTGGGGCACACTGAAGCTTTCTTT. This sequence encodes CASSEAGVGHTEAFF.